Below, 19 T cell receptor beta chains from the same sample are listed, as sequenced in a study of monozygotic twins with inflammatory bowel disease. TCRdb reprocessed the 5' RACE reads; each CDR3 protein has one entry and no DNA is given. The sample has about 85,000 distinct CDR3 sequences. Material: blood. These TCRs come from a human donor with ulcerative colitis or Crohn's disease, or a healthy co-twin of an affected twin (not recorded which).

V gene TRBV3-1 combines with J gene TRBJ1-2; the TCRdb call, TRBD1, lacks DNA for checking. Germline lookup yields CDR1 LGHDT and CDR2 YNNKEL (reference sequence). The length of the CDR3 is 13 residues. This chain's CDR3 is CASSHGTLYGYTF.

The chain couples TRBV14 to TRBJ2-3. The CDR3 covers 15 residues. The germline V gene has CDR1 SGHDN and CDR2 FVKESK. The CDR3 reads CASSRQLASTDTQYF. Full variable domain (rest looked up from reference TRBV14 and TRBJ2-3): EAGVTQFPSHSVIEKGQTVTLRCDPISGHDNLYWYRRVMGKEIKFLLHFVKESKQDESGMPNNRFLAERTGGTYSTLKVQPAELEDSGVYFCASSRQLASTDTQYFGPGTRLTVL.

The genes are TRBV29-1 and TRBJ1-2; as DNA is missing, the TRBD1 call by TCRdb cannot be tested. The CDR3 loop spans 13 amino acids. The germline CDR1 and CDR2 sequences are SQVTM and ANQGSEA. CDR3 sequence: CSVAGASSTGYTF.

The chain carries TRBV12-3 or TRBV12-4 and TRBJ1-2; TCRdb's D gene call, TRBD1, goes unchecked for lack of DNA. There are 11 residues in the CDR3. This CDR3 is CASRDRAGYTF.

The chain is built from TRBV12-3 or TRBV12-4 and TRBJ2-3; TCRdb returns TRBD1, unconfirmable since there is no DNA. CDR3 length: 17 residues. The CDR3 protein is CASSLVSGGTSTDTQYF.

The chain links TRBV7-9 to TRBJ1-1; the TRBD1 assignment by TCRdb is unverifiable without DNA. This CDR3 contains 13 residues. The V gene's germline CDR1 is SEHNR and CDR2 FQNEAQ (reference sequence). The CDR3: CASSPRTNTEAFF.

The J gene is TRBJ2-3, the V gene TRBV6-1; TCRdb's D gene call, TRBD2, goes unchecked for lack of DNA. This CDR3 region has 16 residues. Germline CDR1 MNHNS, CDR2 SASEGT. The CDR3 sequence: CASSSSGGAGTDTQYF.

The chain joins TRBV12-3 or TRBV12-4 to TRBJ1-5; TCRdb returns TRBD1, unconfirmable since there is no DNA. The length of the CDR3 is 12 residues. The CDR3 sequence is CASTDRGQPQHF.

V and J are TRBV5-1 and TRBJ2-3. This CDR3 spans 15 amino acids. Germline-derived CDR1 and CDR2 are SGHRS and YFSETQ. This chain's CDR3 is CASSLAKTSTDTQYF.

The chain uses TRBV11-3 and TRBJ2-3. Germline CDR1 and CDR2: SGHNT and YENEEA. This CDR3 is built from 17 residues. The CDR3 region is CASSLAKGPSSTDTQYF.

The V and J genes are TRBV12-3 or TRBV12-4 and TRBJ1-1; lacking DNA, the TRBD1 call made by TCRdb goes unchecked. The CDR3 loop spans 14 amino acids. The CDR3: CASTYGGWNTEAFF.

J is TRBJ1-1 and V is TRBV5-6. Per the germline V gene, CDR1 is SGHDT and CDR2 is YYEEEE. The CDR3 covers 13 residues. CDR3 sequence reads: CASSFAELTEAFF.

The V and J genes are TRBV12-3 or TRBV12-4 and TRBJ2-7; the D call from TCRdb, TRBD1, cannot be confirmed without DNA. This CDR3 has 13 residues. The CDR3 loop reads CASSPQGVYEQYF.

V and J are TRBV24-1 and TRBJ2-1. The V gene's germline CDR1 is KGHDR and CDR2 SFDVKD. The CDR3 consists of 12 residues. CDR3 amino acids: CATSDSMEEQFF.

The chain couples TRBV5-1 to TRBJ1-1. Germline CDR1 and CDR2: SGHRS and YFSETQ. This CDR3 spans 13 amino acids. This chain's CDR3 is CASRPDMNTEAFF.

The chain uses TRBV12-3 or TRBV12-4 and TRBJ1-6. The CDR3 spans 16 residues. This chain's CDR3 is CASSDREGGYGSPLHF.

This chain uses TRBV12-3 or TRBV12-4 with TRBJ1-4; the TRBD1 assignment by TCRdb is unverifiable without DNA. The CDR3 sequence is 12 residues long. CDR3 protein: CATSAMGGKLFF.

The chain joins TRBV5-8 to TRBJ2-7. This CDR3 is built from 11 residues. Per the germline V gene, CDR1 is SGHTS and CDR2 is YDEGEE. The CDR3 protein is CASSLEYEQYF.

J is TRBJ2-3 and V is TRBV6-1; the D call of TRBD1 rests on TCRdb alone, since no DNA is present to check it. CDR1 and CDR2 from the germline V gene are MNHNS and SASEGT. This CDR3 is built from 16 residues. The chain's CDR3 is CASSAMDSHYTDTQYF.